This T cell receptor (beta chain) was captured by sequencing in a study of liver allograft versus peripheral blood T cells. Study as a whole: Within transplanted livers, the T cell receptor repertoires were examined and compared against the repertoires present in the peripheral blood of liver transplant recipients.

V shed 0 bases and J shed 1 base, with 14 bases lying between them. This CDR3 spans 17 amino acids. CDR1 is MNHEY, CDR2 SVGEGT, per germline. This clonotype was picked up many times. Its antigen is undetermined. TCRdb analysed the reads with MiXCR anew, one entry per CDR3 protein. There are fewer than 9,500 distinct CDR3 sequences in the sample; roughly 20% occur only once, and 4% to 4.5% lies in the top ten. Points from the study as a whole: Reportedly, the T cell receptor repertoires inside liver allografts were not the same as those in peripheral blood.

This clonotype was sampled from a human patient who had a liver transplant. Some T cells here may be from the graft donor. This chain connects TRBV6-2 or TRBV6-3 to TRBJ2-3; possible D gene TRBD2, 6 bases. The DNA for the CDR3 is TGTGCCAGCAGTTACTCGATTACTAGCCAAGGCACAGATACGCAGTATTTT. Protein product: CASSYSITSQGTDTQYF.